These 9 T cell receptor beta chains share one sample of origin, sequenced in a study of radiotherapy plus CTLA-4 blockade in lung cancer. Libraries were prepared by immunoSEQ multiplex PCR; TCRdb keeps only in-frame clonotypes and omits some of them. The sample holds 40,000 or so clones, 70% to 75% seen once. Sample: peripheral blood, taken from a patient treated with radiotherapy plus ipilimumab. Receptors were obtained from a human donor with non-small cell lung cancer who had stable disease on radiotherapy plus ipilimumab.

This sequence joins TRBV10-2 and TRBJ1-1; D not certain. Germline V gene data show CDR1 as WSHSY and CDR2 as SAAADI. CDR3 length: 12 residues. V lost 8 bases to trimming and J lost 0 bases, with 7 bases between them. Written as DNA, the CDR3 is TGCGCCAGCGGTTTTATGAACACTGAAGCTTTCTTT. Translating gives CASGFMNTEAFF.

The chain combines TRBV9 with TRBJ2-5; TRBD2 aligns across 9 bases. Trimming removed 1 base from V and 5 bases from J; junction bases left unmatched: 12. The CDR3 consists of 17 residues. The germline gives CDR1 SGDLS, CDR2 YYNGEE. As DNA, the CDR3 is TGTGCCAGCAGCGTAAAAGCGGGGGGCCCGCTGGGGGAGACCCAGTACTTC. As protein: CASSVKAGGPLGETQYF. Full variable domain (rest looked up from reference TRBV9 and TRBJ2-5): DSGVTQTPKHLITATGQRVTLRCSPRSGDLSVYWYQQSLDQGLQFLIQYYNGEERAKGNILERFSAQQFPDLHSELNLSSLELGDSALYFCASSVKAGGPLGETQYFGPGTRLLVL.

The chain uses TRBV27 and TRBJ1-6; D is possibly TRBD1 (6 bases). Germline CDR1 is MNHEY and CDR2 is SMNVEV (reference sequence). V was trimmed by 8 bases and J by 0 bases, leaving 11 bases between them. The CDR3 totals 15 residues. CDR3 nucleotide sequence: TGTGCCAGCCAAGACAGGAGCTCCTATAATTCACCCCTCCACTTT. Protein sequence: CASQDRSSYNSPLHF.

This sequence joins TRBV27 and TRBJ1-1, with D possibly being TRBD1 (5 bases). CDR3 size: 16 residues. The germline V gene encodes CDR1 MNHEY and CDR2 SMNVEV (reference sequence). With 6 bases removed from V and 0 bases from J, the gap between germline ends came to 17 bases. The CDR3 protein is CASSHVAEGLNTEAFF. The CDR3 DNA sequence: TGTGCCAGCAGCCACGTCGCAGAGGGGTTGAACACTGAAGCTTTCTTT.

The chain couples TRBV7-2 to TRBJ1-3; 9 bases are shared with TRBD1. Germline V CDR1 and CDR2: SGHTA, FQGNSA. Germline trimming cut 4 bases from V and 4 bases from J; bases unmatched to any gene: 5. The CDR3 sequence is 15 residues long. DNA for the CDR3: TGTGCCAGCAGCTCGACAGGGGGAGGGGGAAACACCATATATTTT. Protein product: CASSSTGGGGNTIYF.

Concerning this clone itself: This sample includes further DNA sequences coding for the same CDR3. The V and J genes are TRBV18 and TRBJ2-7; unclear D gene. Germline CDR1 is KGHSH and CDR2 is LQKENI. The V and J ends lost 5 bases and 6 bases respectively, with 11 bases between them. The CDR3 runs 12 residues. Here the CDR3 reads CASSARQSEQYV. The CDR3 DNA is TGTGCCAGCTCAGCCAGACAATCCGAGCAGTACGTC.

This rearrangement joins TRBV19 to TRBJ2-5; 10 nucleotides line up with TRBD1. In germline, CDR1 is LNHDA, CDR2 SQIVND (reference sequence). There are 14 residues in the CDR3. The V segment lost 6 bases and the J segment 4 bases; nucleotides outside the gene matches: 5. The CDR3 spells CASSRQGALETQYF. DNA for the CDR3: TGTGCCAGTAGCAGACAGGGGGCATTAGAGACCCAGTACTTC.

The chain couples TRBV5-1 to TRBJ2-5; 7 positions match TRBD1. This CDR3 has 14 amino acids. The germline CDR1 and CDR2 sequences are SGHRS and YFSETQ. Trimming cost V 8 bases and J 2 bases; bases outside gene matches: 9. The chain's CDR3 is CASHRDRRQETQYF. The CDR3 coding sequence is TGCGCCAGTCACCGGGACAGACGGCAAGAGACCCAGTACTTC.

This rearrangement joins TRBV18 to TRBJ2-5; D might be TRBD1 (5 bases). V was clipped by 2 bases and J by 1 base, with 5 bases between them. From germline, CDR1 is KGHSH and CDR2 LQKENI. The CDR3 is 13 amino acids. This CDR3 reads CASSPGAQETQYF. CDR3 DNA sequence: TGTGCCAGCTCACCAGGGGCCCAAGAGACCCAGTACTTC.